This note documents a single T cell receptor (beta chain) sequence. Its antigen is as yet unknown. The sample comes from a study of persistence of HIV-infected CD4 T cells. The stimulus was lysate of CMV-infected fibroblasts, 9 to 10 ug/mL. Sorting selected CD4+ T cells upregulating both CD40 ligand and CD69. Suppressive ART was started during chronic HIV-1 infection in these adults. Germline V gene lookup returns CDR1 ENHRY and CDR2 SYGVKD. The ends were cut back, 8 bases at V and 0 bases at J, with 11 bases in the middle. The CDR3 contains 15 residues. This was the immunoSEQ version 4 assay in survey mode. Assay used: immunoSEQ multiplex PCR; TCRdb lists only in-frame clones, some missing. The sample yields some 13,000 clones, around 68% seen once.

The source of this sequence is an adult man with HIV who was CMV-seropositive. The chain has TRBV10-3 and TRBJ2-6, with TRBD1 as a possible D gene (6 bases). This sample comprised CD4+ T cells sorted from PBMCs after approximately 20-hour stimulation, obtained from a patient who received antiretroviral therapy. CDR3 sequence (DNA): TGTGCCATCCGGGACATTAGCTCTGGGGCCAACGTCCTGACTTTC. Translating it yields CAIRDISSGANVLTF.